The clone carrying this T cell receptor (beta chain) was found many times. Trimming removed 5 bases from V and 3 bases from J, with 23 bases in between. Per germline, CDR1 SEHNR and CDR2 FQNEAQ (reference sequence). The CDR3 spans 19 residues. This entry belongs to a study of blood T cell repertoires in COVID-19. Study background: Donors in the United States, Italy and Spain gave samples during acute or convalescent COVID-19. Nucleic acid was either cDNA or gDNA, and it came from T cells, B-cell-depleted T cells, or PBMCs.

In the original processing: The authors estimated nucleated cell counts from reference gene primer amplification. TCRdb's table, derived via immunoSEQ multiplex PCR, lists solely in-frame clones and lacks some. V, J and clone size derive from that table, while D and trimming were established from the DNA sequence. This sample has 90,000 to 150,000 clones, with 70% to 80% found just once. This TCR was sampled from a woman over 75 with acute or convalescent COVID-19. This chain connects TRBV7-9 to TRBJ2-6, with D perhaps matching TRBD2 (6 bases). Specimen: peripheral blood. Here the CDR3 reads CASSGPIRLTRGGANVLTF. The CDR3 DNA reads as TGTGCCAGCAGCGGGCCCATACGACTCACGCGGGGTGGGGCCAACGTCCTGACTTTC.